Listed below are T cell receptor beta chains from one sample, sequenced in a study of vaccination effects on CD4 cells after COVID-19. The table came from immunoSEQ multiplex PCR; TCRdb's copy has only in-frame clones and leaves some out. The sample records nearly 30,000 clones, under 85% being singletons. These TCRs are of unknown antigen specificity. The sample in question was CD4+ T cells from PBMCs cultured with HCoV-OC43 spike peptides, obtained after COVID-19 vaccination. Receptor source: a human donor who received a COVID-19 vaccine. Each CDR3 is given with its conserved first and last residue. A D gene is named only where the DNA matches it firmly. Clone size, where shown, is once, few, many, or a class for clones that have expanded.

clone size: NA; D gene: NA; V gene: TRBV27; J gene: TRBJ1-5; CDR3 length: 15; CDR3 DNA: TGTGCCAGCAGTTTAAGCGGCAGAGGCAATCAGCCCCAGCATTTT; CDR3 protein: CASSLSGRGNQPQHF
clone size: NA; D gene: TRBD1; V gene: TRBV19; J gene: TRBJ2-7; CDR3 length: 15; CDR3 DNA: TGTGCCAGTAGTCTCGGGGGACAGGGTTCCTACGAGCAGTACTTC; CDR3 protein: CASSLGGQGSYEQYF
clone size: few; D gene: TRBD2; V gene: TRBV11-3; J gene: TRBJ2-3; CDR3 length: 15; CDR3 DNA: TGTGCCAGCAGCCAGGATAGCGGGGGGGCAGGTACGCAGTATTTT; CDR3 protein: CASSQDSGGAGTQYF
clone size: NA; D gene: NA; V gene: TRBV6-1; J gene: TRBJ1-1; CDR3 length: 15; CDR3 DNA: TGTGCCAGCAGTGAAGGTTTCCAGGGGAACACTGAAGCTTTCTTT; CDR3 protein: CASSEGFQGNTEAFF
clone size: NA; D gene: NA; V gene: TRBV6-5; J gene: TRBJ1-2; CDR3 length: 11; CDR3 DNA: TGTGCGACGCAGGAAGGGTTTGGCTACACCTTC; CDR3 protein: CATQEGFGYTF
clone size: NA; D gene: NA; V gene: TRBV6-5; J gene: TRBJ2-3; CDR3 length: 16; CDR3 DNA: TGTGCCAGCAGTTACCGGTCCAGGGACGGGACAGATACGCAGTATTTT; CDR3 protein: CASSYRSRDGTDTQYF
clone size: NA; D gene: NA; V gene: TRBV6-1; J gene: TRBJ1-1; CDR3 length: 12; CDR3 DNA: TGTGCCAGCAGTGAAGCAAGGACACGTTCTTTCTTT; CDR3 protein: CASSEARTRSFF
clone size: few; D gene: NA; V gene: TRBV18; J gene: TRBJ2-1; CDR3 length: 13; CDR3 DNA: TGTGCCAGCTCTCAGACCCTGGCGAATGAGCAGTTCTTC; CDR3 protein: CASSQTLANEQFF
clone size: NA; D gene: NA; V gene: TRBV2; J gene: TRBJ2-3; CDR3 length: 15; CDR3 DNA: TGTGCCAGCAGTGAAGTCTTCAGGGGCACAGATACGCAGTATTTT; CDR3 protein: CASSEVFRGTDTQYF
clone size: NA; D gene: TRBD2; V gene: TRBV4-2; J gene: TRBJ2-5; CDR3 length: 15; CDR3 DNA: TGTGCCAGCAGCCAAGAACTAGCGGGTGAAGAGACCCAGTACTTC; CDR3 protein: CASSQELAGEETQYF
clone size: NA; D gene: NA; V gene: TRBV11-2; J gene: TRBJ2-2; CDR3 length: 14; CDR3 DNA: TGTGCCAGCAGCTTAGTTCGGAACACCGGGGAGCTGTTTTTT; CDR3 protein: CASSLVRNTGELFF
clone size: NA; D gene: NA; V gene: TRBV7-9; J gene: TRBJ2-1; CDR3 length: 12; CDR3 DNA: TGTGCCAGCAGCTTTCAGAAGGGGGGGCACTTCTTC; CDR3 protein: CASSFQKGGHFF
clone size: NA; D gene: TRBD1; V gene: TRBV6-6; J gene: TRBJ1-5; CDR3 length: 15; CDR3 DNA: TGTGCCAGCAGTCAACACGGACAGGGGAGACAGCCCCAGCATTTT; CDR3 protein: CASSQHGQGRQPQHF
clone size: NA; D gene: TRBD1; V gene: TRBV4-1; J gene: TRBJ2-1; CDR3 length: 13; CDR3 DNA: TGCGCCAGCAGCCTGACAGGGAACAATGAGCAGTTCTTC; CDR3 protein: CASSLTGNNEQFF
clone size: few; D gene: TRBD1; V gene: TRBV3-1/TRBV3-2; J gene: TRBJ2-1; CDR3 length: 16; CDR3 DNA: TGTGCCAGCAGCCAACGACAGGGTCGGCGAATGGATGAGCAGTTCTTC; CDR3 protein: CASSQRQGRRMDEQFF
clone size: NA; D gene: TRBD1; V gene: TRBV5-1; J gene: TRBJ2-1; CDR3 length: 18; CDR3 DNA: TGCGCCAGCAGCTTGCCGAAGATGGGACAGAGCTCCTACAATGAGCAGTTCTTC; CDR3 protein: CASSLPKMGQSSYNEQFF
clone size: NA; D gene: TRBD1; V gene: TRBV29-1; J gene: TRBJ1-1; CDR3 length: 11; CDR3 DNA: TGCAGCGTCCGACCCGGGACAGGAGCTTTCTTT; CDR3 protein: CSVRPGTGAFF
clone size: NA; D gene: NA; V gene: TRBV5-1; J gene: TRBJ1-1; CDR3 length: 12; CDR3 DNA: TGCGCCAGCAGCACAGTTGGGGGAAGAGCTTTCTTT; CDR3 protein: CASSTVGGRAFF
clone size: few; D gene: TRBD1; V gene: TRBV2; J gene: TRBJ2-1; CDR3 length: 15; CDR3 DNA: TGTGCCAGCACTCTGGGGCAGGGGACAGGGAATGAGCAGTTCTTC; CDR3 protein: CASTLGQGTGNEQFF
clone size: NA; D gene: NA; V gene: TRBV11-3; J gene: TRBJ2-2; CDR3 length: 15; CDR3 DNA: TGTGCCAGCAGCTTGAGGCAGGGAGGAGGCGGGGAGCTGTTTTTT; CDR3 protein: CASSLRQGGGGELFF
clone size: NA; D gene: TRBD2; V gene: TRBV7-2; J gene: TRBJ2-5; CDR3 length: 17; CDR3 DNA: TGTGCCAGCAGCTTAGTTCTTAGCGGGGGGGACCAAGAGACCCAGTACTTC; CDR3 protein: CASSLVLSGGDQETQYF
clone size: NA; D gene: TRBD1; V gene: TRBV7-8; J gene: TRBJ1-1; CDR3 length: 17; CDR3 DNA: TGTGCCAGCAGCGTGGGCGAGGGGGCCGTTTTGTACACTGAAGCTTTCTTT; CDR3 protein: CASSVGEGAVLYTEAFF
clone size: NA; D gene: NA; V gene: TRBV7-2; J gene: TRBJ2-2; CDR3 length: 15; CDR3 DNA: TGTGCCAGCAGCTTGGGCGGGGTGAACACCGGGGAGCTGTTTTTT; CDR3 protein: CASSLGGVNTGELFF
clone size: NA; D gene: NA; V gene: TRBV19; J gene: TRBJ2-5; CDR3 length: 14; CDR3 DNA: TGTGCCAGTAGTCCGTCAAGGGATGAAGAGACCCAGTACTTC; CDR3 protein: CASSPSRDEETQYF
clone size: NA; D gene: TRBD2; V gene: TRBV7-8; J gene: TRBJ2-1; CDR3 length: 17; CDR3 DNA: TGTGCCAGCAGCTTTTCTCGACTAGCGGGTTCCTACAATGAGCAGTTCTTC; CDR3 protein: CASSFSRLAGSYNEQFF
clone size: NA; D gene: NA; V gene: TRBV7-6; J gene: TRBJ2-6; CDR3 length: 16; CDR3 DNA: TGTGCCAGCAGCTTAACCCCCTCCTCTGGGGCCAACGTCCTGACTTTC; CDR3 protein: CASSLTPSSGANVLTF
clone size: NA; D gene: TRBD2; V gene: TRBV6-5; J gene: TRBJ2-5; CDR3 length: 16; CDR3 DNA: TGTGCCAGCAGTTACGGGACTAGCGGGAACCAAGAGACCCAGTACTTC; CDR3 protein: CASSYGTSGNQETQYF
clone size: NA; D gene: NA; V gene: TRBV7-9; J gene: TRBJ2-7; CDR3 length: 15; CDR3 DNA: TGTGCCAGCAGCCCCGGACAGTTTCTCTCCTACGAGCAGTACTTC; CDR3 protein: CASSPGQFLSYEQYF
clone size: NA; D gene: NA; V gene: TRBV10-1; J gene: TRBJ1-2; CDR3 length: 13; CDR3 DNA: TGCGCCAGCAGCCCAGGGACGGTCTATGGCTACACCTTC; CDR3 protein: CASSPGTVYGYTF
clone size: few; D gene: NA; V gene: TRBV6-5; J gene: TRBJ2-7; CDR3 length: 16; CDR3 DNA: TGTGCCAGCAGTTACTCGATGGCGGGTGCAACCTACGAGCAGTACTTC; CDR3 protein: CASSYSMAGATYEQYF
clone size: NA; D gene: TRBD2; V gene: TRBV13; J gene: TRBJ2-7; CDR3 length: 15; CDR3 DNA: TGTGCCAGCAGCATTGGACTAGCGGCTAACTACGAGCAGTACTTC; CDR3 protein: CASSIGLAANYEQYF
clone size: medium-sized; D gene: TRBD1; V gene: TRBV2; J gene: TRBJ1-2; CDR3 length: 13; CDR3 DNA: TGTGCCAGCAGTTACAGGGGGTTGGATGGCTACACCTTC; CDR3 protein: CASSYRGLDGYTF
clone size: few; D gene: TRBD2; V gene: TRBV6-1; J gene: TRBJ2-1; CDR3 length: 15; CDR3 DNA: TGTGCCAGCAGTGAAGTAGCGGGAGGGGTGAATGAGCAGTTCTTC; CDR3 protein: CASSEVAGGVNEQFF
clone size: NA; D gene: TRBD1; V gene: TRBV2; J gene: TRBJ1-2; CDR3 length: 15; CDR3 DNA: TGTGCCAGCAGGGACAGGCGATACGATAACTATGGCCACACCTTC; CDR3 protein: CASRDRRYDNYGHTF
clone size: NA; D gene: NA; V gene: TRBV12-1; J gene: TRBJ2-7; CDR3 length: 17; CDR3 DNA: TGTGCCAGCAGTACCCTCAATAGCGGGAGTGTTGAAGGCGAGCAGTACTTC; CDR3 protein: CASSTLNSGSVEGEQYF
clone size: NA; D gene: NA; V gene: TRBV6-5; J gene: TRBJ1-2; CDR3 length: 13; CDR3 DNA: TGTGCCAGCAGTTACCTTGACACCTATGGCTACACCTTC; CDR3 protein: CASSYLDTYGYTF
clone size: few; D gene: NA; V gene: TRBV5-8; J gene: TRBJ1-5; CDR3 length: 15; CDR3 DNA: TGTGCCAGCAGCTTGGAACTCGGGGGCAATCAGCCCCAGCATTTT; CDR3 protein: CASSLELGGNQPQHF
clone size: NA; D gene: NA; V gene: TRBV6-5; J gene: TRBJ1-4; CDR3 length: 13; CDR3 DNA: TGTGCCAGCAGGGAGAGAGGGTATGAAAAACTGTTTTTT; CDR3 protein: CASRERGYEKLFF
clone size: NA; D gene: NA; V gene: TRBV18; J gene: TRBJ2-3; CDR3 length: 15; CDR3 DNA: TGTGCCAGCTCACCATTGGGAGGACCCACAGATACGCAGTATTTT; CDR3 protein: CASSPLGGPTDTQYF
clone size: NA; D gene: NA; V gene: TRBV2; J gene: TRBJ1-4; CDR3 length: 20; CDR3 DNA: TGTGCCAGCAGTGAGACAGTTTTTCTTGATCGTCGCCCCTTAATTTTAAAACTGTTTTTT; CDR3 protein: CASSETVFLDRRPLILKLFF
clone size: NA; D gene: TRBD1; V gene: TRBV29-1; J gene: TRBJ1-3; CDR3 length: 14; CDR3 DNA: TGCAGCGCCGGACAGGGGGCGCTTGGAAACACCATATATTTT; CDR3 protein: CSAGQGALGNTIYF
clone size: once; D gene: TRBD1; V gene: TRBV4-1; J gene: TRBJ2-1; CDR3 length: 16; CDR3 DNA: TGCGCCAGCAGCCAAGTCGGGACAGGGGATTTAGATGAGCAGTTCTTC; CDR3 protein: CASSQVGTGDLDEQFF
clone size: NA; D gene: NA; V gene: TRBV2; J gene: TRBJ1-2; CDR3 length: 16; CDR3 DNA: TGTGCCAGCAGGAAGAACGAGGGGATAGGAGGCTATGGCTACACCTTC; CDR3 protein: CASRKNEGIGGYGYTF
clone size: few; D gene: NA; V gene: TRBV18; J gene: TRBJ1-2; CDR3 length: 14; CDR3 DNA: TGTGCCAGCTCACCACTCGATGATTCTTATGGCTACACCTTC; CDR3 protein: CASSPLDDSYGYTF
clone size: NA; D gene: NA; V gene: TRBV6-6; J gene: TRBJ1-1; CDR3 length: 14; CDR3 DNA: TGTGCCAGCAGCCATGGACAGTCGAACACTGAAGCTTTCTTT; CDR3 protein: CASSHGQSNTEAFF
clone size: NA; D gene: NA; V gene: TRBV3-1/TRBV3-2; J gene: TRBJ2-7; CDR3 length: 14; CDR3 DNA: TGTGCCAGCAGCCCTAACAGGGAACCCTACGAGCAGTACTTC; CDR3 protein: CASSPNREPYEQYF
clone size: NA; D gene: NA; V gene: TRBV13; J gene: TRBJ2-7; CDR3 length: 14; CDR3 DNA: TGTGCCAGCAGCTTCGGCAGGGGAACCTACGAGCAGTACTTC; CDR3 protein: CASSFGRGTYEQYF
clone size: NA; D gene: NA; V gene: TRBV20-1; J gene: TRBJ1-2; CDR3 length: 11; CDR3 DNA: TGCAGTGCTAGAGGACAGTTTGGCTACACCTTC; CDR3 protein: CSARGQFGYTF